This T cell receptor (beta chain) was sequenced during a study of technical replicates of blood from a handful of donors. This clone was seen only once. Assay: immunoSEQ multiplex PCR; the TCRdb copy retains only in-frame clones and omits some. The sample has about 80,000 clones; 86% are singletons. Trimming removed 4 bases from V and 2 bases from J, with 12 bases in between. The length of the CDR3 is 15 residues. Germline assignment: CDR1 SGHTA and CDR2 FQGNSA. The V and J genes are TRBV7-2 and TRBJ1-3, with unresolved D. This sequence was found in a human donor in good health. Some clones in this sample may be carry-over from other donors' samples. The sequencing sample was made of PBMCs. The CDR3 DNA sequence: TGTGCCAGCAGCTCGTCAGTGGCCACTGGAAACACCATATATTTT. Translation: CASSSSVATGNTIYF.